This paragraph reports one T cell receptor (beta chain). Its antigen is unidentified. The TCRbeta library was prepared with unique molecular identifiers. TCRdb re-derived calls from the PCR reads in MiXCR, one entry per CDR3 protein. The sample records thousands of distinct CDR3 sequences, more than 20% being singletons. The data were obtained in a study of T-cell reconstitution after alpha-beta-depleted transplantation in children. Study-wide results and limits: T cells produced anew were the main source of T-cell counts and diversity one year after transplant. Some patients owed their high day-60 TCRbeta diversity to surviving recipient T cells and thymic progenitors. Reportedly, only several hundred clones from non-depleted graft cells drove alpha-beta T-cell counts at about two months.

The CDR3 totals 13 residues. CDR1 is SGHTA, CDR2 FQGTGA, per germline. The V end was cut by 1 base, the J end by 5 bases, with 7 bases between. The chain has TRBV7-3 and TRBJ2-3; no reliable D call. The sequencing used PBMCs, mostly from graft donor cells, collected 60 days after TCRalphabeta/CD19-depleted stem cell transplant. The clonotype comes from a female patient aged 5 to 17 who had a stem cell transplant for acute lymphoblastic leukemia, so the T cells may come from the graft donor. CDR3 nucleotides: TGTGCCAGCAGCTTAATTGGGGAAGATACGCAGTATTTT. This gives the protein CASSLIGEDTQYF.